The 23 T cell receptor beta chains given below trace back to one sample, sequenced in a study of blood T cell repertoires in COVID-19. TCRdb's table, derived via immunoSEQ multiplex PCR, lists solely in-frame clones and lacks some. Among more than 95,000 clones, about four fifths were seen once, and the ten largest hold roughly a tenth. Material for sequencing was peripheral blood. These receptors were taken from a woman in her seventies with acute or convalescent COVID-19.

The V gene is TRBV27, the J gene TRBJ2-1, with D uncertain. The V end was cut by 5 bases, the J end by 4 bases, with 21 bases between. CDR1 and CDR2 (germline): MNHEY, SMNVEV (reference sequence). CDR3 length equals 17 residues. This CDR3 is CASSPPLTLNAYNEQFF. The CDR3 nucleotides read TGTGCCAGCAGTCCCCCGCTGACTCTTAACGCTTACAATGAGCAGTTCTTC.

The V and J genes are TRBV7-2 and TRBJ2-2; a possible D gene is TRBD2 (5 bases). The V end lost 3 bases, the J end lost 8 bases, and 13 bases lay between the germline ends. The CDR3 spans 14 residues. The V gene's germline CDR1 is SGHTA and CDR2 FQGNSA. The CDR3 DNA reads as TGTGCCAGCAGCTTTGCGGGCCGGAGGGGGGAGCTGTTTTTT. Translated: CASSFAGRRGELFF. The variable domain in full, completed from reference TRBV7-2 and TRBJ2-2, reads GAGVSQSPSNKVTEKGKDVELRCDPISGHTALYWYRQSLGQGLEFLIYFQGNSAPDKSGLPSDRFSAERTGGSVSTLTIQRTQQEDSAVYLCASSFAGRRGELFFGEGSRLTVL.

The rearrangement links TRBV18 to TRBJ1-3, with unresolved D. The CDR3 covers 15 residues. Deletions cut 2 bases from V and 0 bases from J, with 8 bases between. In germline, CDR1 is KGHSH, CDR2 LQKENI. CDR3 sequence: CASSPGFLSGNTIYF. The DNA of the CDR3 is TGTGCCAGCTCACCAGGCTTTCTCTCTGGAAACACCATATATTTT.

V and J are TRBV13 and TRBJ1-6, with TRBD1 matching 9 bases. This CDR3 region has 15 residues. Germline values: CDR1 PRHDT, CDR2 FYEKMQ (reference sequence). V dropped 0 bases and J dropped 10; count of bases not matched to a gene: 4. Written as DNA, the CDR3 is TGTGCCAGCAGCTTAGGCGGGACAGGGAAGTCACCCCTCCACTTT. As protein: CASSLGGTGKSPLHF.

This chain links TRBV11-3 with TRBJ2-1; D may be TRBD1 (6 bases). The V gene's germline CDR1 is SGHNT and CDR2 YENEEA. V lost 0 bases and J lost 9, with 18 bases in between. The CDR3 has 16 amino acids. The CDR3 reads CASSLDQSLGASEQFF. The CDR3 DNA sequence: TGTGCCAGCAGCTTAGATCAAAGTTTGGGGGCGAGTGAGCAGTTCTTC.

This clone appeared a single time. The CDR3 nucleotides are TGTGCCAGCAGTGAGGGGGGAAAACTGTTTTTT. This gives the protein CASSEGGKLFF. J is TRBJ1-4 and V is TRBV6-1, with D perhaps matching TRBD1 (5 bases). CDR1 is MNHNS and CDR2 is SASEGT in the germline V gene. This CDR3 spans 11 amino acids. V was pared by 3 bases and J by 10 bases, with 6 bases between.

The V gene is TRBV5-1, the J gene TRBJ1-2; D is possibly TRBD1 (6 bases). The CDR3 has 14 residues. Germline loops: CDR1 SGHRS, CDR2 YFSETQ. The V end lost 0 bases, the J end lost 5 bases, and 11 bases lay between the germline ends. This CDR3 is CASSLGDRNYGYTF. The CDR3 nucleotides are TGCGCCAGCAGCTTGGGTGACAGGAATTATGGCTACACCTTC. Complete variable domain (other parts from reference TRBV5-1 and TRBJ1-2): KAGVTQTPRYLIKTRGQQVTLSCSPISGHRSVSWYQQTPGQGLQFLFEYFSETQRNKGNFPGRFSGRQFSNSRSEMNVSTLELGDSALYLCASSLGDRNYGYTFGSGTRLTVV.

CDR3 nucleotides: TGTGCCAGCAGTTACCCTGGGACTAGCAGAAAACACACAGATACGCAGTATTTT. Translating it yields CASSYPGTSRKHTDTQYF. The chain joins TRBV6-2 or TRBV6-3 to TRBJ2-3; 9 nucleotides match TRBD2. Germline trimming cut 2 bases from V and 2 bases from J; bases unmatched to any gene: 11. There are 18 residues in the CDR3. CDR1 and CDR2 from the germline V gene are MNHEY and SVGEGT.

The chain links TRBV3-1 (or the pseudogene TRBV3-2) to TRBJ2-1; no firm D call. The CDR3 is made up of 15 amino acids. Germline V CDR1 and CDR2: LGHDT, YNNKEL (reference sequence). Deletions cut 0 bases from V and 7 bases from J, with 13 bases between. The CDR3 nucleotides read TGTGCCAGCAGCCAAGATCCCCTTCTAGTGAATGAGCAGTTCTTC. Its protein is CASSQDPLLVNEQFF.

The chain links TRBV5-4 to TRBJ2-7, with D perhaps TRBD1 (6 bases). Trimming removed 4 bases at V and 2 bases at J, with 13 bases between. This CDR3 contains 14 residues. CDR1 and CDR2 (germline): SGHNT, YYREEE (reference sequence). CDR3 DNA: TGTGCCAGCAGCGGGGCAGGACAGACCTACGAGCAGTACTTC. Protein product: CASSGAGQTYEQYF.

A few counts support this clone. The chain combines TRBV3-1 (or the pseudogene TRBV3-2) with TRBJ2-7, with TRBD2 matching 13 bases. CDR1 is LGHDT, CDR2 YNNKEL, per germline (reference sequence). V shed 4 bases, J shed 7 bases, and the junction held 4 bases outside the gene matches. CDR3 length: 14 amino acids. CDR3 region: CASSRTSGSLEQYF. Written as DNA, the CDR3 is TGTGCCAGCAGCCGGACTAGCGGGAGCCTGGAGCAGTACTTC.

The chain carries TRBV29-1 and TRBJ1-2; 8 bases are a match to TRBD1. CDR3 length equals 12 residues. Germline assignment: CDR1 SQVTM and CDR2 ANQGSEA. J was trimmed by 6 bases and V by 7 bases; bases with no gene match: 7. CDR3 coding DNA: TGCAGCGCAGGACAGGGATTGAATGGCTACACCTTC. It translates to CSAGQGLNGYTF.

This chain connects TRBV11-2 to TRBJ1-2; tentatively, D is TRBD1 (5 bases). CDR1 and CDR2 (germline): SGHAT, FQNNGV. V was pared by 1 base and J by 5 bases, with 11 bases between. The CDR3 has 14 amino acids. The CDR3 region is CASSLGGRRYGYTF. CDR3 nucleotide sequence: TGTGCCAGCAGCTTAGGGGGCCGGCGGTATGGCTACACCTTC.

This clone occurred once. The chain is built from TRBV5-6 and TRBJ2-6; 10 nucleotides match TRBD2. This CDR3 is built from 18 residues. Per germline, CDR1 SGHDT and CDR2 YYEEEE. The V and J ends lost 0 bases and 2 bases, in that order; junction bases with no gene match: 5. The CDR3 sequence is CASSLVPAGGPGANVLTF. For the CDR3, the DNA is TGTGCCAGCAGCTTGGTTCCAGCGGGGGGGCCTGGGGCCAACGTCCTGACTTTC.

The gene calls are TRBV29-1 and TRBJ2-7, with D possibly matching TRBD2 (5 bases). Germline assignment: CDR1 SQVTM and CDR2 ANQGSEA. The CDR3 length is 13 residues. V gave up 6 bases and J gave up 5 bases, with 17 bases separating them. This CDR3 is CSVKVGGADEQYF. In DNA, the CDR3 is TGCAGCGTAAAGGTCGGAGGCGCGGACGAGCAGTACTTC.

This clone was detected once. The J gene is TRBJ1-6, the V gene TRBV9; D remains ambiguous. The CDR3 has 15 amino acids. Looked up from germline, CDR1 is SGDLS and CDR2 is YYNGEE. V lost 4 bases and J 7 bases, leaving 15 bases between the germline ends. In DNA form, the CDR3 reads TGTGCCAGCAGCCCGGAGGGCCCGGGGAATTCACCCCTCCACTTT. Amino acid sequence: CASSPEGPGNSPLHF. The whole variable domain, remainder taken from reference TRBV9 and TRBJ1-6, is DSGVTQTPKHLITATGQRVTLRCSPRSGDLSVYWYQQSLDQGLQFLIQYYNGEERAKGNILERFSAQQFPDLHSELNLSSLELGDSALYFCASSPEGPGNSPLHFGNGTRLTVT.

The chain links TRBV27 to TRBJ2-2; the D gene is possibly TRBD2 (5 bases). The length of the CDR3 is 15 residues. Trimming cost V 5 bases and J 0 bases, with 10 bases left between them. Germline CDR1 reads MNHEY; CDR2 reads SMNVEV (reference sequence). For the CDR3, the DNA is TGTGCCAGCAGTCTCGGACTCTCGAACACCGGGGAGCTGTTTTTT. Protein product: CASSLGLSNTGELFF.

This chain connects TRBV5-6 to TRBJ2-3, with 9 bases that match TRBD2. Trimming at V came to 1 base and at J to 6 bases, leaving 6 bases not matched to a gene. Per germline, CDR1 SGHDT and CDR2 YYEEEE. The CDR3 sequence is 15 residues long. The DNA of the CDR3 is TGTGCCAGCAGCTTGCTAGCGGGAACCCGTGATACGCAGTATTTT. The encoded protein is CASSLLAGTRDTQYF.

The rearrangement uses TRBV4-2 and TRBJ1-1; tentative D call: TRBD1 (6 bases). V was trimmed by 1 base and J by 1 base, leaving 13 bases between them. Germline V lookup: CDR1 LGHNA, CDR2 YNFKEQ. This CDR3 is built from 16 residues. The CDR3 sequence is CASSQVGGPKNTEAFF. In DNA, the CDR3 is TGTGCCAGCAGCCAAGTGGGGGGGCCCAAGAACACTGAAGCTTTCTTT.

The chain links TRBV4-2 to TRBJ1-3; D remains unclear. Germline CDR1 LGHNA, CDR2 YNFKEQ. The CDR3 has 16 amino acids. V was pared by 4 bases and J by 0 bases, with 13 bases between. CDR3 in DNA: TGTGCCAGCAGCCTCGCGGACGGGAGCTCTGGAAACACCATATATTTT. This translates into CASSLADGSSGNTIYF.

This rearrangement joins TRBV7-8 to TRBJ2-7; TRBD2 aligns across 10 bases. The CDR3 is 14 amino acids. Germline CDR1 is SGHVS and CDR2 is FQNEAQ. The J segment lost 5 bases and the V segment lost 2 bases, leaving 3 bases of the junction unmatched. The CDR3 protein is CASSLWTSGNEQYF. In DNA, the CDR3 is TGTGCCAGCAGCTTATGGACTAGCGGTAACGAGCAGTACTTC. Filled out from reference TRBV7-8 and TRBJ2-7, the complete variable domain reads GAGVSQSPRYKVAKRGQDVALRCDPISGHVSLFWYQQALGQGPEFLTYFQNEAQLDKSGLPSDRFFAERPEGSVSTLKIQRTQQEDSAVYLCASSLWTSGNEQYFGPGTRLTVT.

V is TRBV3-1 (or the pseudogene TRBV3-2) and J is TRBJ1-2; a possible D gene is TRBD1 (6 bases). The CDR3 loop spans 15 amino acids. Germline V gene lookup returns CDR1 LGHDT and CDR2 YNNKEL (reference sequence). V lost 4 bases and J 2 bases, leaving 14 bases between the germline ends. The CDR3 DNA reads TGTGCCAGCAGCCCCACCAGGACAGCCAACTATGGCTACACCTTC. This sequence encodes CASSPTRTANYGYTF.

The CDR3 nucleotides are TGTGCCAGCAGCTTAGACTCCGATGCGGTGGCAGATACGCAGTATTTT. The encoded protein is CASSLDSDAVADTQYF. This chain connects TRBV11-2 to TRBJ2-3; D not certain. V was pared by 0 bases and J by 4 bases, with 14 bases between. Germline V lookup: CDR1 SGHAT, CDR2 FQNNGV. The CDR3 is 16 amino acids. The entire variable domain, with the rest obtained from reference TRBV11-2 and TRBJ2-3, is as follows: EAGVAQSPRYKIIEKRQSVAFWCNPISGHATLYWYQQILGQGPKLLIQFQNNGVVDDSQLPKDRFSAERLKGVDSTLKIQPAKLEDSAVYLCASSLDSDAVADTQYFGPGTRLTVL.